This T cell receptor beta chain was sequenced in a study of PD-L1 blockade in urothelial cancer. Study context: Every 3 weeks, patients received intravenous atezolizumab 1,200 mg, beginning 2014. Among blood samples, the median T cell count was 130,000 to 150,000.

Trimming pared 5 bases from V and 1 base from J, leaving 8 bases between. Germline CDR1 MNHNY, CDR2 SVGAGI (reference sequence). The CDR3 runs 13 residues. Time point defined: peripheral blood 6 weeks after treatment start. Patients suffered from locally advanced or metastatic urothelial carcinoma. Libraries were prepared by immunoSEQ multiplex PCR; TCRdb keeps only in-frame clonotypes and omits some of them. The repertoire has about 45,000 clones, around 80% of them found once; the top ten carry about 13%. V gene TRBV6-6 combines with J gene TRBJ1-1; the D gene is possibly TRBD1 (5 bases). This TCR was sampled from a man between 60 and 70 years old with urothelial cancer. Sequences were derived from PBMCs, sampled around atezolizumab (anti-PD-L1) treatment. CDR3: CASSATGNTEAFF. DNA for the CDR3: TGTGCCAGCAGTGCCACAGGGAACACTGAAGCTTTCTTT.